This T cell receptor beta chain was sequenced in a study of T cell changes during pregnancy in multiple sclerosis. Profiled with immunoSEQ multiplex PCR; TCRdb holds only in-frame clones, not every one. The profile shows approximately 100,000 clones, more than 85% of them singletons. The CDR3 loop spans 15 amino acids. Germline V gene data show CDR1 as SGHRS and CDR2 as YFSETQ. V lost 5 bases and J lost 4, with 18 bases in between. The chain uses TRBV5-1 and TRBJ1-2; D is unresolved. Specimen: peripheral blood, collected in the second trimester of pregnancy. This TCR came from a female donor with multiple sclerosis, enrolled in a pregnancy study. For the CDR3, the DNA is TGCGCCAGCAGGCCCAGAGAGGGAAGCGGCTATGGCTACACCTTC. This codes for CASRPREGSGYGYTF. The full variable domain, completed using reference TRBV5-1 and TRBJ1-2, is KAGVTQTPRYLIKTRGQQVTLSCSPISGHRSVSWYQQTPGQGLQFLFEYFSETQRNKGNFPGRFSGRQFSNSRSEMNVSTLELGDSALYLCASRPREGSGYGYTFGSGTRLTVV.